What follows are 29 T cell receptor beta chains derived from one specimen sequenced in a study of blood T cells in healthy people across ages. A sample-barcoded 5' primer and a J-beta primer mix were used in a second PCR of roughly 7 to 11 cycles. TCRdb called the 5' RACE reads again in MiXCR, with one record for every CDR3 protein. The sample carries 780,000 or so distinct CDR3 sequences, 56% recorded once. Sequencing was carried out using blood. These receptors all come from a man aged 40-49 years in good health.

This clonotype showed up just once. V usage is TRBV20-1 and J usage is TRBJ2-5; TRBD2 aligns across 8 bases. With the DNA end fitting TRBJ2-7 better, the J assignment may be wrong. The CDR3 is 12 amino acids. Germline V gene data show CDR1 as DFQATT and CDR2 as SNEGSKA (reference sequence). CDR3 nucleotide sequence: TGCAGTGCCACGGGGGGGCTCTACGAGCAGTACTTC. It codes for CSATGGLYEQYF.

The gene calls are TRBV7-6 and TRBJ2-3; TRBD2 agrees at 9 bases. The CDR3 runs to 16 residues. V was clipped by 5 bases and J by 1 base; unmatched bases: 7. Germline CDR1 SGHVS, CDR2 FNYEAQ. In nucleotides, the CDR3 is TGTGCCAGCAGCCCCATAGCGGGGGCCCGCACAGATACGCAGTATTTT. Translation: CASSPIAGARTDTQYF.

This clonotype was recorded a few times. The rearrangement uses TRBV4-1 and TRBJ2-5; 10 nucleotides line up with TRBD2. Unmatched junction bases numbered 21, after V lost 1 base and J lost 4 bases. The CDR3 runs 21 residues. CDR1 and CDR2 (germline): MGHRA, YSYEKL. Here the CDR3 reads CASSQVLPSGSASGVRETQYF. As DNA, the CDR3 is TGCGCCAGCAGCCAAGTTCTCCCTAGCGGGAGCGCTAGTGGGGTCCGAGAGACCCAGTACTTC.

The gene calls are TRBV6-5 and TRBJ2-5; TRBD1 is a possible D gene (6 bases). The CDR3 contains 13 residues. The germline V gene encodes CDR1 MNHEY and CDR2 SVGAGI. Trimming removed 4 bases from V and 5 bases from J, with 11 bases in between. CDR3 sequence: CASSSHRVETQYF. The CDR3 nucleotides read TGTGCCAGCAGTTCTCACAGGGTGGAGACCCAGTACTTC.

The chain couples TRBV9 to TRBJ2-5, with D unresolved. The CDR3 extends over 14 amino acids. Germline assignment: CDR1 SGDLS and CDR2 YYNGEE. V lost 3 bases and J lost 11, with 20 bases in between. CDR3 sequence reads: CASSGNQGLGEQYF. CDR3 DNA: TGTGCCAGCAGCGGCAATCAAGGGCTGGGTGAGCAGTACTTC.

The V and J genes are TRBV7-9 and TRBJ2-7; possible D gene TRBD1, 5 bases. V dropped 5 bases and J dropped 4 bases, with 12 bases sitting between them. Germline assignment: CDR1 SEHNR and CDR2 FQNEAQ (reference sequence). This CDR3 region has 13 residues. The CDR3 DNA sequence: TGTGCCAGCAGCCTCAGGGATGAGTACGAGCAGTACTTC. Encoded protein: CASSLRDEYEQYF.

The chain is built from TRBV14 and TRBJ2-1; 7 nucleotides align to TRBD2. The CDR3 spans 14 residues. J was trimmed by 10 bases and V by 4 bases; bases with no gene match: 10. Germline-derived CDR1 and CDR2 are SGHDN and FVKESK. The CDR3, as DNA: TGTGCCAGCAGCCCTCACTTAACGGGGGGAGAGCAGTTCTTC. This gives the protein CASSPHLTGGEQFF.

Comment on this clonotype: An end of the junction does not agree with germline; a read error may underlie this. The V call is TRBV12-3 or TRBV12-4, the J call TRBJ2-7; 12 bases align to TRBD1. This CDR3 comprises 15 residues. CDR3 protein: CASGLGTGGTYEQYF. Here the CDR3 DNA reads TGTGCCAGCGGTTTAGGGACAGGGGGCACCTACGAGCAGTACTTC.

This clonotype was recorded a few times. This sequence joins TRBV28 and TRBJ2-7, with D perhaps being TRBD1 or TRBD2 (5 bases each). Germline-derived CDR1 and CDR2 are MDHEN and SYDVKM. V lost 4 bases to trimming and J lost 0 bases, with 16 bases between them. CDR3 length: 16 residues. The chain's CDR3 is CASSSPLAGSSYEQYF. In DNA form, the CDR3 reads TGTGCCAGCAGTTCCCCCCTAGCAGGGAGCTCCTACGAGCAGTACTTC.

The V and J genes are TRBV28 and TRBJ2-5, with 8 bases fitting TRBD1. V shed 9 bases and J 2 bases; nucleotides not matched to a gene: 8. CDR1 is MDHEN, CDR2 SYDVKM, per germline. CDR3 size: 14 residues. The CDR3 loop is CARRGQAEQETQYF. In nucleotides, the CDR3 is TGTGCCAGGAGGGGACAGGCGGAACAAGAGACCCAGTACTTC.

This clonotype came up a few times. The J gene is TRBJ1-2, the V gene TRBV25-1; a weak D match, TRBD1 (5 bases). This CDR3 contains 14 residues. V shed 3 bases and J shed 4 bases, with 12 bases lying between them. CDR1 MGHDK and CDR2 SYGVNS come from the germline V gene. The CDR3 DNA sequence: TGTGCCAGCAGTGACGACGGGGCCTTCTATGGCTACACCTTC. Encoded protein: CASSDDGAFYGYTF.

A few counts support this clonotype. J is TRBJ2-5 and V is TRBV24-1; possibly TRBD1 for D (5 bases). V gave up 3 bases and J gave up 3 bases, with 13 bases separating them. From germline, CDR1 is KGHDR and CDR2 SFDVKD. The CDR3 is 15 residues long. The CDR3 protein is CATSDDDSPKETQYF. The CDR3 DNA sequence: TGTGCCACCAGTGATGATGACAGCCCCAAAGAGACCCAGTACTTC.

This chain uses TRBV20-1 with TRBJ1-1; 9 bases line up with TRBD1. V was pared by 2 bases and J by 6 bases, with 16 bases of the junction left unmatched. The germline CDR1 and CDR2 sequences are DFQATT and SNEGSKA (reference sequence). This CDR3 comprises 17 residues. The CDR3: CSARPPTGGRGRAEAFF. The CDR3, as DNA: TGCAGTGCTAGACCCCCGACAGGGGGAAGGGGACGGGCTGAAGCTTTCTTT.

The genes are TRBV24-1 and TRBJ2-6; tentatively, D is TRBD2 (6 bases). CDR3 size: 18 residues. Germline CDR1 reads KGHDR; CDR2 reads SFDVKD. The germline V and J ends were trimmed by 2 bases and 1 base, with 14 bases remaining between them. The CDR3 loop is CATSDSAWEESGANVLTF. CDR3 nucleotides: TGTGCCACCAGTGATTCGGCCTGGGAGGAATCTGGGGCCAACGTCCTGACTTTC.

The chain employs TRBV21-1 and TRBJ2-5; TRBD1, as called in the table, went unchecked against the DNA. TRBV21-1 is a known pseudogene. CDR3 size: 14 residues. CDR3 DNA sequence: TGTGCCAGCAGCAATTACAGGGGCGGTGAGACCCAGTACTTC. This translates into CASSNYRGGETQYF.

J is TRBJ2-3 and V is TRBV10-3; 10 bases align to TRBD2. CDR1 ENHRY and CDR2 SYGVKD come from the germline V gene. The CDR3 totals 14 residues. V lost 8 bases, J lost 2 bases, and 4 bases stayed unmatched. In nucleotides, the CDR3 is TGTGCCATCCAAGGGACTAGCGCCACAGATACGCAGTATTTT. Its translation: CAIQGTSATDTQYF.

The J gene is TRBJ2-1, the V gene TRBV11-3; 12 bases are shared with TRBD2. With V trimmed by 4 bases and J by 5 bases, 12 bases remained unmatched. The length of the CDR3 is 18 residues. Germline V CDR1 and CDR2: SGHNT, YENEEA. CDR3 coding DNA: TGTGCCAGCAGCTACTGGGGCCTCACTAGCGGGAGGAACAATGAGCAGTTCTTC. Its translation: CASSYWGLTSGRNNEQFF.

The chain uses TRBV12-3 or TRBV12-4 and TRBJ1-2; 7 bases agree with TRBD1. CDR3 size: 14 residues. The V and J ends lost 9 bases and 6 bases, in that order; junction bases with no gene match: 13. The CDR3 spells CASKGQAPLHGYTF. The CDR3, as DNA: TGTGCCAGTAAAGGACAGGCTCCCCTCCATGGCTACACCTTC.

This clonotype was detected a few times. The chain combines TRBV20-1 with TRBJ2-4; 7 bases map to TRBD1. CDR1 DFQATT and CDR2 SNEGSKA come from the germline V gene (reference sequence). J lost 12 bases, V lost 1 base, and 12 bases had no gene match. The CDR3 totals 14 residues. The CDR3 DNA sequence: TGCAGTGCTAGAGTAAACCGGGACAGTGGGGCTCAGTACTTC. It yields the protein CSARVNRDSGAQYF.

This clonotype was counted a few times. J is TRBJ2-4 and V is TRBV6-1, with 9 bases that match TRBD1. The germline V gene encodes CDR1 MNHNS and CDR2 SASEGT. This CDR3 contains 17 residues. Trimming cost V 3 bases and J 1 base; bases outside gene matches: 7. CDR3 DNA: TGTGCCAGCAGTGAGCCGGGACAGGGTATGGCCAAAAACATTCAGTACTTC. As protein: CASSEPGQGMAKNIQYF.

V is TRBV2 and J is TRBJ2-5; a weak D match, TRBD1 (5 bases). From germline, CDR1 is SNHLY and CDR2 FYNNEI. Trimming pared 8 bases from V and 4 bases from J, leaving 14 bases between. This CDR3 comprises 13 residues. CDR3 in amino acids: CASHPGPIETQYF. Written as DNA, the CDR3 is TGTGCCAGCCATCCAGGGCCGATAGAGACCCAGTACTTC.

The table lists this clonotype with a few counts. The chain is built from TRBV2 and TRBJ2-3; 7 bases fit TRBD2. Germline CDR1 is SNHLY and CDR2 is FYNNEI. The CDR3 loop spans 13 amino acids. Trimming at V came to 9 bases and at J to 2 bases, leaving 5 bases not matched to a gene. CDR3 sequence reads: CARRAGNTDTQYF. The CDR3 region has the DNA TGTGCCAGACGAGCGGGAAACACAGATACGCAGTATTTT.

The chain employs TRBV20-1 and TRBJ1-1; D is unclear. Germline values: CDR1 DFQATT, CDR2 SNEGSKA (reference sequence). The CDR3 length is 12 residues. This chain's CDR3 is CSTSGEYTEAFF. DNA for the CDR3: TGCAGCACGTCCGGGGAATACACTGAAGCTTTCTTT.

The chain couples TRBV10-3 to TRBJ1-1; TRBD1 matches 7 bases. Germline V lookup: CDR1 ENHRY, CDR2 SYGVKD. The CDR3 loop spans 13 amino acids. After removal of 10 bases from V and 7 bases from J, the junction contained 12 bases not matched to a gene. CDR3 sequence: CATQTGNGGEAFF. The CDR3 DNA sequence: TGTGCCACTCAGACAGGGAACGGGGGTGAAGCTTTCTTT.

This rearrangement joins TRBV12-3 or TRBV12-4 to TRBJ1-1; a weak D match, TRBD1 (6 bases). Deletions cut 2 bases from V and 2 bases from J, with 21 bases between. There are 18 residues in the CDR3. The CDR3 nucleotides are TGTGCCAGCAGTTTACTTATCGGGGGGCAGGGGCGTAACACTGAAGCTTTCTTT. Translated, it gives CASSLLIGGQGRNTEAFF.

The rearrangement uses TRBV20-1 and TRBJ2-1; TRBD2 aligns across 7 bases. The CDR3 covers 16 residues. Germline CDR1 reads DFQATT; CDR2 reads SNEGSKA (reference sequence). J lost 0 bases, V lost 2 bases, and 7 bases had no gene match. The CDR3 bases are TGCAGTGCTAGAATGAGCAGCGGGATCTCCTACAATGAGCAGTTCTTC. It codes for CSARMSSGISYNEQFF.

The chain uses TRBV5-1 and TRBJ1-2; a weak D match, TRBD1 (5 bases). Germline V gene lookup returns CDR1 SGHRS and CDR2 YFSETQ. The CDR3 is 13 residues long. With 5 bases removed from V and 7 bases from J, the gap between germline ends came to 15 bases. The chain's CDR3 is CASSTEGVRGYTF. The CDR3 DNA follows: TGCGCCAGCAGTACCGAAGGGGTACGTGGCTACACCTTC.

This clonotype was seen repeatedly, ten times or more. V usage is TRBV29-1 and J usage is TRBJ2-3, with D possibly TRBD2 on 5 matching bases. This CDR3 region has 10 residues. The V end was cut by 4 bases, the J end by 8 bases, with 7 bases between. The germline V gene has CDR1 SQVTM and CDR2 ANQGSEA. As DNA, the CDR3 is TGCAGCGTTGGAGAGGGTACGCAGTATTTT. Amino acids: CSVGEGTQYF.

The chain recombines TRBV27 with TRBJ2-1; 7 nucleotides align to TRBD2. The CDR3 covers 16 residues. The V gene end was trimmed by 1 base and the J gene end by 3 bases; junction bases not matched to a gene: 6. From germline, CDR1 is MNHEY and CDR2 SMNVEV (reference sequence). In nucleotides, the CDR3 is TGTGCCAGCAGTTTATTTCCCGGGAGGATCTACAATGAGCAGTTCTTC. Residues: CASSLFPGRIYNEQFF.